The clone carrying this T cell receptor beta chain appeared a few times. Its antigen is still unknown. Each of the donors was a healthy bone marrow donor. This sample was included in a study of cytomegalovirus exposure and HLA in healthy donors. Overall study findings and caveats: Fewer N-insertions (relative to the roughly 630-donor mean) were reportedly seen in an Asian-associated ancestry cluster in a later analysis. A list of 164 TCR beta chains associated with cytomegalovirus was given. A later analysis found most CMV-associated TCR beta chains apparently HLA-restricted.

The germline V gene has CDR1 KGHSH and CDR2 LQKENI. V was clipped by 4 bases and J by 6 bases; unmatched bases: 5. This CDR3 has 16 residues. Primers for the PCR totalled 60 Vbeta and 13 Jbeta. Method: immunoSEQ multiplex PCR; TCRdb's copy keeps in-frame clones and lacks some. Altogether about 150,000 clones are present, approximately 74% being singletons, with the ten largest covering roughly 4%. The V and J genes are TRBV18 and TRBJ2-3; 15 bases agree with TRBD2. This receptor was identified in a man between 18 and 35 years old in good health and CMV-seropositive. Sequencing was performed on PBMCs. The CDR3, as DNA: TGTGCCAGCTCACGGACTAGCGGGAGGGCCAGGGATACGCAGTATTTT. Translating it yields CASSRTSGRARDTQYF.